This T cell receptor beta chain was captured by sequencing in a study of cytomegalovirus exposure and HLA in healthy donors. A multiplex PCR was run with 60 Vbeta primers and 13 Jbeta primers. Measured with immunoSEQ multiplex PCR; TCRdb has only the in-frame clones, and not every one. The profile shows approximately 80,000 clones, about 77% of them singletons. CDR3 length equals 14 residues. Trimming removed 2 bases from V and 0 bases from J, with 7 bases in between. The V gene's germline CDR1 is SGHTA and CDR2 FQGNSA. Comments on this clone: The antigen remains undetermined.

Study-level points and caveats: From TCR beta sequences, most subjects' HLA-A and HLA-B alleles were reportedly predicted accurately.

V gene TRBV7-2 combines with J gene TRBJ1-1; D not resolved. Source material: PBMCs. This receptor was obtained from a man aged 55 to 70 in good health and CMV-seronegative. CDR3 bases: TGTGCCAGCAGCTTATGGTCGGTGAACACTGAAGCTTTCTTT. It specifies CASSLWSVNTEAFF.